This entry lists 15 T cell receptor beta chains sequenced from one sample in a study of OX40 agonist ivuxolimab in advanced cancers. Profiled with immunoSEQ multiplex PCR; TCRdb holds only in-frame clones, not every one. The sample has more than 75,000 clones; roughly 84% are singletons. The sample consisted of CD4+ or CD8+ T cells sorted from blood, taken in a trial of the OX40 agonist ivuxolimab. The receptors stem from an adult with an advanced solid tumor such as melanoma, head and neck, liver or kidney cancer.

This clone was seen only a few times. The chain is built from TRBV9 and TRBJ2-5; 13 positions agree with TRBD2. The CDR3 runs 15 residues. Germline V gives CDR1 SGDLS, CDR2 YYNGEE. V was clipped by 7 bases and J by 5 bases; unmatched bases: 8. This chain's CDR3 is CASGGLAGAWETQYF. As DNA, the CDR3 is TGTGCCAGCGGAGGACTAGCGGGAGCCTGGGAGACCCAGTACTTC.

The J gene is TRBJ1-2, the V gene TRBV27; 10 bases fit TRBD1. The CDR3 covers 16 residues. The trim removed 5 bases at V and 2 bases at J, leaving 8 bases unmatched. Germline V CDR1 and CDR2: MNHEY, SMNVEV (reference sequence). The CDR3 is CASSGGQGVLNYGYTF. The CDR3 DNA is TGTGCCAGCAGTGGTGGACAGGGGGTTTTAAACTATGGCTACACCTTC.

The J gene is TRBJ1-2, the V gene TRBV6-5; 10 bases map to TRBD1. Germline CDR1 MNHEY, CDR2 SVGAGI. V dropped 2 bases and J dropped 4; count of bases not matched to a gene: 7. There are 16 residues in the CDR3. CDR3 coding DNA: TGTGCCAGCAGTTACGGTGGGACAGGGGTTGGCTATGGCTACACCTTC. This sequence encodes CASSYGGTGVGYGYTF.

This clone was detected a few times. The gene calls are TRBV5-6 and TRBJ1-5; perhaps TRBD1 as D (5 bases). Trimming took off 0 bases at V and 5 bases at J, with 12 bases between the two ends. The germline V gene has CDR1 SGHDT and CDR2 YYEEEE. The CDR3 is made up of 15 amino acids. CDR3 nucleotides: TGTGCCAGCAGCTTGGGGTCCTGGGGCGATCAGCCCCAGCATTTT. Amino acid sequence: CASSLGSWGDQPQHF.

V usage is TRBV11-2 and J usage is TRBJ2-1, with a possible D match to TRBD2 (6 bases). Germline V gives CDR1 SGHAT, CDR2 FQNNGV. Trimming cost V 7 bases and J 4 bases, with 20 bases left between them. The CDR3 contains 16 residues. DNA for the CDR3: TGTGCCAGCACCCCCCTGGGTAGCGGATTGTACAATGAGCAGTTCTTC. It yields the protein CASTPLGSGLYNEQFF. Variable domain in full (rest from reference TRBV11-2 and TRBJ2-1): EAGVAQSPRYKIIEKRQSVAFWCNPISGHATLYWYQQILGQGPKLLIQFQNNGVVDDSQLPKDRFSAERLKGVDSTLKIQPAKLEDSAVYLCASTPLGSGLYNEQFFGPGTRLTVL.

This chain connects TRBV30 to TRBJ1-6, with D possibly being TRBD1 (5 bases). V lost 3 bases, J lost 8 bases, and 11 bases lay in between. This CDR3 region has 13 residues. Germline CDR1 is GTSNPN and CDR2 is SVGIG (reference sequence). The CDR3: CAWRGLSDSPLHF. DNA of the CDR3: TGTGCCTGGAGGGGGCTCAGTGATTCACCCCTCCACTTT.

V is TRBV5-1 and J is TRBJ2-3; 9 bases map to TRBD2. V was pared by 0 bases and J by 2 bases, with 4 bases of the junction left unmatched. Germline-derived CDR1 and CDR2 are SGHRS and YFSETQ. There are 16 residues in the CDR3. The DNA for the CDR3 is TGCGCCAGCAGCTTGGTAGCGGGAGTTCTCACAGATACGCAGTATTTT. It yields the protein CASSLVAGVLTDTQYF. The whole variable domain, filled in from reference TRBV5-1 and TRBJ2-3, reads KAGVTQTPRYLIKTRGQQVTLSCSPISGHRSVSWYQQTPGQGLQFLFEYFSETQRNKGNFPGRFSGRQFSNSRSEMNVSTLELGDSALYLCASSLVAGVLTDTQYFGPGTRLTVL.

This chain links TRBV19 with TRBJ2-7, with TRBD2 matching over 10 bases. The trim removed 4 bases at V and 6 bases at J, leaving 3 bases unmatched. The V gene's germline CDR1 is LNHDA and CDR2 SQIVND (reference sequence). The CDR3 has 13 amino acids. The CDR3 sequence: CASSKRLAGEQYF. The CDR3 DNA sequence: TGTGCCAGTAGTAAAAGACTAGCGGGCGAGCAGTACTTC.

The rearrangement joins TRBV5-4 to TRBJ1-1; D perhaps matches TRBD1 (5 bases). This CDR3 contains 14 residues. The V gene lost 2 bases and the J gene lost 0 bases, with 8 bases spanning the gap. Per germline, CDR1 SGHNT and CDR2 YYREEE (reference sequence). DNA for the CDR3: TGTGCCAGCAGCTTACAGGCTTTGAACACTGAAGCTTTCTTT. Translated, it gives CASSLQALNTEAFF. Full variable domain (outside the CDR3, taken from reference TRBV5-4 and TRBJ1-1): ETGVTQSPTHLIKTRGQQVTLRCSSQSGHNTVSWYQQALGQGPQFIFQYYREEENGRGNFPPRFSGLQFPNYSSELNVNALELDDSALYLCASSLQALNTEAFFGQGTRLTVV.

This chain connects TRBV7-2 to TRBJ1-5; a weak D match, TRBD1 (5 bases). Trimming cost V 6 bases and J 4 bases, with 13 bases left between them. The CDR3 is 14 amino acids. Germline CDR1 reads SGHTA; CDR2 reads FQGNSA. The CDR3 sequence: CASSGAGSNQPQHF. The CDR3 DNA sequence: TGTGCCAGCAGTGGGGCAGGGTCGAATCAGCCCCAGCATTTT.

This clone was counted between two and nine times. V gene TRBV7-9 combines with J gene TRBJ2-7, with 10 bases lining up with TRBD1. The CDR3 loop spans 14 amino acids. V shed 5 bases and J 6 bases; nucleotides not matched to a gene: 7. Germline V lookup: CDR1 SEHNR, CDR2 FQNEAQ (reference sequence). The CDR3 reads CASSPGQGMGEQYF. The CDR3 nucleotides are TGTGCCAGCAGCCCGGGACAGGGGATGGGCGAGCAGTACTTC.

The chain couples TRBV7-8 to TRBJ1-1; no reliable D call. This CDR3 comprises 15 residues. Looked up from germline, CDR1 is SGHVS and CDR2 is FQNEAQ. The V and J ends lost 2 bases and 1 base respectively, with 11 bases between them. The CDR3 protein is CASSLSLTRNTEAFF. CDR3 DNA: TGTGCCAGCAGCTTATCCCTGACAAGGAACACTGAAGCTTTCTTT.

This clone has a handful of counts. The V and J genes are TRBV7-9 and TRBJ1-1; TRBD1 is a possible D gene (5 bases). Germline values: CDR1 SEHNR, CDR2 FQNEAQ (reference sequence). The CDR3 is 14 residues long. The V gene lost 5 bases and the J gene lost 6 bases, with 16 bases spanning the gap. The DNA for the CDR3 is TGTGCCAGCAGCCCGTCAGGGATTCGGGCTGAAGCTTTCTTT. Translated, it gives CASSPSGIRAEAFF.

This chain links TRBV6-6 with TRBJ1-6; D remains unclear. Trimming stripped 2 bases from V and 9 bases from J, with 5 bases between. The CDR3 is 12 amino acids. From germline, CDR1 is MNHNY and CDR2 SVGAGI (reference sequence). The CDR3 sequence: CASSYGVSPLHF. The CDR3 DNA follows: TGTGCCAGCAGTTACGGGGTTTCACCCCTCCACTTT.

The chain is built from TRBV28 and TRBJ1-1; the D gene is possibly TRBD1 (5 bases). CDR1 and CDR2 (germline): MDHEN, SYDVKM. V was clipped by 2 bases and J by 4 bases, with 20 bases between them. The CDR3 contains 17 residues. The CDR3 protein is CASSLGHRFGRGTEAFF. CDR3 DNA sequence: TGTGCCAGCAGTTTAGGCCACAGGTTCGGCAGAGGCACTGAAGCTTTCTTT.